A selection of T cell receptor beta chains follows, all from one sample in a study of memory CD4+ T cells and cytomegalovirus serostatus. The data were produced by immunoSEQ multiplex PCR, yet TCRdb's version contains in-frame clones alone and is incomplete. The sample lists 40,000 to 55,000 clones, over 65% occurring once. Sequencing input: memory CD4+ T cells from blood. The source is an adult in good health and CMV-seronegative. Both conserved end residues are part of each CDR3. The order of the fields is J gene, D gene, V gene, clone size, CDR3 protein, CDR3 DNA. A D gene is named only where the DNA matches it firmly. Clone size, where shown, is once, few, many, or a class for clones that have expanded.

>TRBJ2-3|.|TRBV5-6|.
CASSFDTSLGDTQYF
TGTGCCAGCAGCTTTGACACCTCACTGGGAGATACGCAGTATTTT
>TRBJ1-5|.|TRBV6-6|.
CASSQGNYQPQHF
TGTGCCAGCAGTCAGGGCAACTATCAGCCCCAGCATTTT
>TRBJ1-5|TRBD1|TRBV6-1|.
CASSESGGWKPQHF
TGTGCCAGCAGTGAATCAGGGGGCTGGAAGCCCCAGCATTTT
>TRBJ2-1|TRBD2|TRBV27|.
CASTRGGLGNEQFF
TGTGCCAGCACTCGGGGGGGGCTAGGGAATGAGCAGTTCTTC
>TRBJ1-6|.|TRBV9|.
CASSVGTDNSPLHF
TGTGCCAGCAGCGTGGGGACGGATAATTCACCCCTCCACTTT
>TRBJ1-2|.|TRBV6-5|.
CASSYSAGFSQGYTF
TGTGCCAGCAGTTACTCTGCGGGTTTTTCGCAGGGCTACACCTTC
>TRBJ1-6|.|TRBV27|few
CASSSQQLTNSPLHF
TGTGCCAGCAGTTCCCAACAACTTACGAATTCACCCCTCCACTTT
>TRBJ2-5|.|TRBV18|.
CASSIRGETQYF
TGTGCCAGCTCAATCCGCGGAGAGACCCAGTACTTC
>TRBJ2-5|TRBD1|TRBV15|.
CATSRDPRTGTQETQYF
TGTGCCACCAGCAGAGATCCCAGGACAGGGACCCAAGAGACCCAGTACTTC
>TRBJ1-2|.|TRBV6-5|.
CASSYEGRYYGYTF
TGTGCCAGCAGTTACGAGGGCAGGTACTATGGCTACACCTTC
>TRBJ2-3|TRBD2|TRBV6-6|.
CASNGGGQDTQYF
TGTGCCAGCAACGGGGGGGGTCAGGATACGCAGTATTTT
>TRBJ2-3|.|TRBV5-1|.
CASSLVSDPGTDTQYF
TGCGCCAGCAGCTTGGTTTCAGACCCAGGCACAGATACGCAGTATTTT
>TRBJ1-2|.|TRBV9|.
CASSVGDQNYGYTF
TGTGCCAGCAGCGTAGGGGATCAAAACTATGGCTACACCTTC
>TRBJ1-2|.|TRBV28|.
CASSFLNRVGYGYTF
TGTGCCAGCAGTTTCCTAAACAGGGTAGGGTATGGCTACACCTTC
>TRBJ2-3|.|TRBV7-8|.
CASSLANRVSDTQYF
TGTGCCAGCAGCTTAGCGAACAGGGTATCAGATACGCAGTATTTT
>TRBJ2-7|.|TRBV4-2|.
CASSQVWDTVYEQYF
TGTGCCAGCAGCCAAGTCTGGGACACTGTCTACGAGCAGTACTTC
>TRBJ1-4|.|TRBV30|.
CAWSVGLGRGSEKLFF
TGTGCCTGGAGTGTAGGGTTGGGGAGGGGAAGTGAAAAACTGTTTTTT
>TRBJ1-5|.|TRBV7-2|.
CASSPMVGGGNQPQHF
TGTGCCAGCAGCCCAATGGTGGGGGGCGGCAATCAGCCCCAGCATTTT
>TRBJ2-1|TRBD1|TRBV5-4|few
CASSSRTGRDEQFF
TGTGCCAGCAGCTCTCGGACAGGACGGGATGAGCAGTTCTTC
>TRBJ2-7|.|TRBV7-2|.
CASSSTITTYEQYF
TGTGCCAGCAGCTCAACCATAACCACCTACGAGCAGTACTTC
>TRBJ1-4|.|TRBV5-1|.
CASSPLTTQGNEKLFF
TGCGCCAGCAGCCCGCTGACTACCCAGGGGAATGAAAAACTGTTTTTT
>TRBJ1-4|.|TRBV6-5|.
CASSFSVWTNEKLFF
TGTGCCAGCAGTTTTTCAGTCTGGACTAATGAAAAACTGTTTTTT
>TRBJ2-3|TRBD2|TRBV4-2|.
CASSQEPSGGAGTDTQYF
TGTGCCAGCAGCCAAGAACCTAGCGGGGGGGCGGGCACAGATACGCAGTATTTT
>TRBJ1-3|.|TRBV28|.
CASKVAGSSGNTIYF
TGTGCCAGCAAGGTGGCAGGGAGCTCTGGAAACACCATATATTTT
>TRBJ2-7|.|TRBV6-5|.
CASSYSRTDSYEQYF
TGTGCCAGCAGTTACTCGAGGACGGACTCCTACGAGCAGTACTTC
>TRBJ2-7|.|TRBV5-1|.
CASRDQGSVDEQYF
TGCGCCAGCAGGGATCAGGGGTCGGTCGACGAGCAGTACTTC
>TRBJ2-1|TRBD1|TRBV29-1|.
CSVVPRQGAEQFF
TGCAGCGTTGTACCTAGACAGGGGGCCGAGCAGTTCTTC
>TRBJ1-3|.|TRBV6-1|.
CASSDPGSVVNTIYF
TGTGCCAGCAGTGATCCCGGGAGCGTCGTAAACACCATATATTTT
>TRBJ1-2|.|TRBV7-9|once
CASSLADYGYTF
TGTGCCAGCAGCTTAGCAGACTATGGCTACACCTTC
>TRBJ2-5|.|TRBV27|.
CASSPSPYQETQYF
TGTGCCAGCAGCCCCTCGCCGTACCAAGAGACCCAGTACTTC
>TRBJ2-2|TRBD2|TRBV5-4|.
CASSRPSGGGSGELFF
TGTGCCAGCAGCCGACCTAGCGGGGGAGGATCCGGGGAGCTGTTTTTT
>TRBJ1-1|.|TRBV29-1|.
CSVRYFEDTEAFF
TGCAGCGTTAGATACTTCGAAGACACTGAAGCTTTCTTT
>TRBJ2-5|.|TRBV29-1|.
CSVETATQYF
TGCAGCGTTGAAACGGCGACCCAGTACTTC
>TRBJ2-1|TRBD2|TRBV2|.
CASSSSGGGNEQFF
TGTGCCAGCAGTTCTAGCGGGGGGGGAAATGAGCAGTTCTTC
>TRBJ1-6|.|TRBV4-2|.
CANSQERGSPLHF
TGTGCCAACAGCCAAGAAAGGGGGTCACCCCTCCACTTT
>TRBJ2-5|TRBD2|TRBV18|.
CASSPSGTSGGAEKTQYF
TGTGCCAGCTCACCAAGTGGGACTAGCGGGGGGGCCGAAAAGACCCAGTACTTC
>TRBJ2-7|.|TRBV21-1|.
CASSKRTLILPIQLYEQYF
TGTGCCAGCAGCAAAAGGACCTTAATTTTACCTATACAACTCTACGAGCAGTACTTC
>TRBJ2-7|.|TRBV29-1|few
CSGSTAYEQYF
TGCAGCGGATCTACAGCCTACGAGCAGTACTTC
>TRBJ2-2|.|TRBV4-2|.
CASSQDQLWTGELFF
TGTGCCAGCAGCCAAGATCAGTTGTGGACCGGGGAGCTGTTTTTT
>TRBJ2-1|TRBD2|TRBV19|.
CASSITRGGKNNEQFF
TGTGCCAGTAGTATCACTCGGGGGGGGAAAAATAATGAGCAGTTCTTC
>TRBJ1-5|TRBD1|TRBV25-1|.
CASDSGQGDQPQHF
TGTGCCAGTGATTCGGGACAGGGTGATCAGCCCCAGCATTTT
>TRBJ1-5|.|TRBV30|.
CAWSGRAMGLGPQHF
TGTGCCTGGAGTGGCCGGGCCATGGGTCTTGGGCCCCAGCATTTT
>TRBJ2-5|.|TRBV5-8|.
CASSLEGSRETQYF
TGTGCCAGCAGCTTGGAAGGGTCAAGAGAGACCCAGTACTTC
>TRBJ2-1|.|TRBV10-3|.
CAIGGGEGAYNEQFF
TGTGCCATCGGCGGTGGGGAGGGGGCGTACAATGAGCAGTTCTTC
>TRBJ1-1|.|TRBV7-2|.
CASSRPPSQTEAFF
TGTGCCAGCAGCCGACCGCCTTCTCAGACTGAAGCTTTCTTT
>TRBJ1-1|.|TRBV18|.
CASSPPGNTEAFF
TGTGCCAGCTCACCCCCCGGGAACACTGAAGCTTTCTTT
>TRBJ1-2|.|TRBV6-5|.
CASSDGPYGYTF
TGTGCCAGCAGCGACGGGCCGTATGGCTACACCTTC
>TRBJ1-2|.|TRBV6-1|few
CASSIGPGTEYGYTF
TGTGCCAGCAGTATCGGACCCGGGACTGAGTATGGCTACACCTTC
>TRBJ2-1|TRBD1|TRBV6-1|.
CASSEIRGRSSNEQFF
TGTGCCAGCAGTGAAATCAGGGGGCGTTCCTCCAATGAGCAGTTCTTC
>TRBJ2-7|TRBD2|TRBV6-5|.
CASSLTSGSSYEQYF
TGTGCCAGCAGCCTAACTAGCGGAAGCTCCTACGAGCAGTACTTC
>TRBJ1-6|.|TRBV2|.
CASRVGNSPLHF
TGTGCCAGCAGAGTCGGGAATTCACCCCTCCACTTT